This T cell receptor (beta chain) was captured by sequencing in a study of T-cell memory formation after mild COVID-19. TCRdb reprocessed the 5' RACE reads with MiXCR, giving one entry per CDR3 protein. The table shows about 27,000 distinct CDR3 sequences, with approximately 16% occurring only once. Trimming removed 4 bases at V and 0 bases at J, with 9 bases between. Germline CDR1 is LGHNA and CDR2 is YNFKEQ. The CDR3 spans 15 residues. This clonotype was picked up many times. This chain uses TRBV4-2 with TRBJ2-2; D not resolved. The sequenced sample was PBMCs or a T cell subset sorted from them (not recorded which). The receptor comes from an adult who had mild COVID-19 (a few samples of this study predate the infection). Cell type and time point are not known. The CDR3 coding sequence is TGTGCCAGCAGCCTGACCGGCGCGAACACCGGGGAGCTGTTTTTT. This gives the protein CASSLTGANTGELFF.